This section outlines one T cell receptor beta chain sequence together with its context. What it recognizes is unknown. V trimming: 3 bases; J trimming: 11 bases; junction bases outside the gene matches: 7. The V gene's germline CDR1 is GTSNPN and CDR2 SVGIG (reference sequence). This CDR3 has 11 residues. These data belong to a study of cytomegalovirus exposure and HLA in healthy donors. Notes on the study in general: Serostatus for CMV was the only available immune exposure information. TCR beta sequences reportedly predicted the HLA-A and HLA-B alleles of most subjects accurately.

PCR amplification relied on 60 Vbeta primers (plus 13 Jbeta primers). Profiling relied on immunoSEQ multiplex PCR, and the TCRdb table lists in-frame clones only, not all of them. This sample has 99,000 or so clones, with roughly three quarters found just once. Each of the donors was a healthy bone marrow donor. This TCR derives from a man younger than 45 in good health and CMV-seronegative. The gene calls are TRBV30 and TRBJ2-7, with 7 bases fitting TRBD2. The source material was PBMCs. In nucleotides, the CDR3 is TGTGCCTGGAGCGCGGGGGTGGGGAAGTACTTC. Translating it yields CAWSAGVGKYF. Full variable domain (outside the CDR3, taken from reference TRBV30 and TRBJ2-7): SQTIHQWPATLVQPVGSPLSLECTVEGTSNPNLYWYRQAAGRGLQLLFYSVGIGQISSEVPQNLSASRPQDRQFILSSKKLLLSDSGFYLCAWSAGVGKYFGPGTRLTVT.